This T cell receptor beta chain was documented in a study of blood T cells in healthy people across ages. General study results and limits: Roughly linear declines in TCR beta diversity per million T cells occurred with age. Naive and antigen-experienced cells were not separated, limiting conclusive comparison. It was found that TCR beta diversity correlated strongly with the percentage of naive T cells.

As for this clonotype: Its target is unknown.

Germline-derived CDR1 and CDR2 are DFQATT and SNEGSKA (reference sequence). V lost 5 bases, J lost 1 base, and 11 bases stayed unmatched. The CDR3 is made up of 17 amino acids. Combining a sample-barcoded 5' primer with a J-beta primer mix, a second PCR ran for roughly 6 to 11 cycles. Unique molecular identifiers of 12 random nucleotides labeled each cDNA. MiXCR was run by TCRdb on the 5' RACE reads, yielding one entry per CDR3 protein. This sample has about 1.6 million distinct CDR3 sequences, with about 31% found just once. V and J are TRBV20-1 and TRBJ1-5, with TRBD1 matching over 10 bases. Material for sequencing was blood. This sequence was found in a woman aged 25 to 45 in good health. CDR3 DNA sequence: TGCAGTGCTTCTGGGACAGGGGAAATTGGAAGCAATCAGCCCCAGCATTTT. Translated, it gives CSASGTGEIGSNQPQHF.